These T cell receptor beta chains were read from a single sample in a study of cytomegalovirus exposure and HLA in healthy donors. Using immunoSEQ multiplex PCR, the repertoire was profiled, and TCRdb retains in-frame clones only, with some absent. Its clone listing holds roughly 120,000 clones. What was sequenced was PBMCs. All receptors come from a man aged 18 to 29 in good health and CMV-seronegative. CDR3s include the opening cysteine and the closing phenylalanine or tryptophan. The order of the fields is V gene, D gene, J gene, CDR3 protein, CDR3 DNA. D genes are given only for firm matches.

TRBV7-9,TRBD2,TRBJ2-3,CASRGGSSGGTSTDTQYF,TGTGCCAGTCGAGGAGGGTCTAGCGGGGGGACTAGCACAGATACGCAGTATTTT
TRBV10-1,TRBD1,TRBJ1-1,CASSESGTGITEAFF,TGCGCCAGCAGTGAATCCGGGACAGGGATCACTGAAGCTTTCTTT
TRBV28,NA,TRBJ1-1,CASSQMNTEAFF,TGTGCCAGCAGTCAAATGAACACTGAAGCTTTCTTT
TRBV30,NA,TRBJ1-1,CAWRAREVMNTEAFF,TGTGCCTGGAGAGCCAGGGAAGTAATGAACACTGAAGCTTTCTTT
TRBV9,NA,TRBJ2-1,CASSPNVASSSYNEQFF,TGTGCCAGCAGCCCTAATGTCGCCTCAAGCTCCTACAATGAGCAGTTCTTC
TRBV11-2,NA,TRBJ1-2,CASSLDLPYGYTF,TGTGCCAGCAGCTTAGATCTCCCCTATGGCTACACCTTC
TRBV5-6,TRBD2,TRBJ2-4,CASSLRGGDPGNIQYF,TGTGCCAGCAGCTTGCGCGGGGGGGATCCCGGAAACATTCAGTACTTC
TRBV14,TRBD2,TRBJ2-7,CASSPSSGIDLEQYF,TGTGCCAGCAGCCCATCTAGCGGCATCGACCTCGAGCAGTACTTC
TRBV7-8,TRBD1,TRBJ2-3,CASSYRDRAADTQYF,TGTGCCAGCAGCTACCGGGACAGGGCCGCCGATACGCAGTATTTT
TRBV6-5,TRBD1,TRBJ1-1,CASSYFTGGETEAFF,TGTGCCAGCAGTTATTTTACAGGGGGAGAGACTGAAGCTTTCTTT
TRBV9,NA,TRBJ1-2,CASSGSTPGYTF,TGTGCCAGCAGCGGATCGACTCCCGGCTACACCTTC
TRBV19,NA,TRBJ1-1,CASSLAGARRNTEAFF,TGTGCCAGTAGTCTCGCGGGGGCCAGACGAAACACTGAAGCTTTCTTT
TRBV12-5,TRBD1,TRBJ2-1,CASGLGPTGTYNEQFF,TGTGCTAGTGGTTTGGGTCCGACAGGGACCTACAATGAGCAGTTCTTC
TRBV5-1,TRBD2,TRBJ2-7,CASSHELAGASEQYF,TGCGCCAGCAGCCACGAACTAGCGGGGGCTTCCGAGCAGTACTTC
TRBV27,NA,TRBJ2-7,CASSLSSRGLYEQYF,TGTGCCAGCAGTTTATCTTCAAGGGGCCTCTACGAGCAGTACTTC